The next 19 T cell receptor beta chains were all read from a single sample in a study of shared clonotypes between healthy human individuals. Here immunoSEQ multiplex PCR was the method, and the copy in TCRdb shows in-frame clones only, minus some. The table has roughly 2,500,000 clones, 93% seen once; the top ten hold 0.36%. The sequenced material came from naive CD4+ T cells from PBMCs. This sample's subset: CD45RA+ positively selected. The receptors come from a man between 18 and 29 years old in good health. Some clones in this sample may be carry-over from other donors' samples.

The chain carries TRBV5-4 and TRBJ2-1; D ambiguous. Trimming left V 0 bases short and J 8 bases short, with 9 bases between. Germline V gene lookup returns CDR1 SGHNT and CDR2 YYREEE (reference sequence). CDR3 length equals 13 residues. For the CDR3, the DNA is TGTGCCAGCAGCTTGGCCCCGGTGGATGAGCAGTTCTTC. Translation: CASSLAPVDEQFF.

The chain combines TRBV4-2 with TRBJ2-2; 10 bases agree with TRBD2. CDR1 is LGHNA, CDR2 YNFKEQ, per germline. This CDR3 has 18 amino acids. V lost 1 base and J lost 0; bases outside the gene matches: 5. CDR3 nucleotides: TGTGCCAGCAGCCAAGGAATACTAGCGGGGACGAACACCGGGGAGCTGTTTTTT. Translating gives CASSQGILAGTNTGELFF.

This chain connects TRBV2 to TRBJ2-1, with 8 bases that match TRBD1. From germline, CDR1 is SNHLY and CDR2 FYNNEI. There are 18 residues in the CDR3. Losses at the gene ends were 4 bases for V and 3 bases for J; bases not matched to a gene: 14. The DNA of the CDR3 is TGTGCCAGCAGTGTAAACCTAAACAGGGGGAGAGACTACAATGAGCAGTTCTTC. Its translation is CASSVNLNRGRDYNEQFF.

The V and J genes are TRBV29-1 and TRBJ1-2; D call uncertain. The CDR3 is 13 residues long. Germline V lookup: CDR1 SQVTM, CDR2 ANQGSEA. Trimming removed 1 base from V and 4 bases from J, with 10 bases in between. The CDR3: CSVEARPSYGYTF. CDR3 DNA: TGCAGCGTTGAAGCCAGACCTTCCTATGGCTACACCTTC.

The gene calls are TRBV5-1 and TRBJ1-2, with D tentatively TRBD1 (6 bases). The germline gives CDR1 SGHRS, CDR2 YFSETQ. V was cut by 3 bases and J by 4 bases, with 16 bases left in between. The CDR3 extends over 15 amino acids. DNA for the CDR3: TGCGCCAGCAGCTCTTCCACAGGGAAGGCCTATGGCTACACCTTC. The encoded protein is CASSSSTGKAYGYTF. Using reference TRBV5-1 and TRBJ1-2 for the parts outside the CDR3, the full variable domain is KAGVTQTPRYLIKTRGQQVTLSCSPISGHRSVSWYQQTPGQGLQFLFEYFSETQRNKGNFPGRFSGRQFSNSRSEMNVSTLELGDSALYLCASSSSTGKAYGYTFGSGTRLTVV.

The V call is TRBV5-1, the J call TRBJ2-7; D may correspond to TRBD1 or TRBD2 (5 bases each). In germline, CDR1 is SGHRS, CDR2 YFSETQ. The CDR3 is made up of 14 amino acids. Trimming took off 1 base at V and 7 bases at J, with 15 bases between the two ends. CDR3 DNA sequence: TGCGCCAGCAGCTTGACCTCCGGGACGCGGGAGCAGTACTTC. It is translated as CASSLTSGTREQYF.

The chain uses TRBV6-5 and TRBJ2-7; weak D call: TRBD2 (7 bases). V lost 6 bases and J lost 2, with 17 bases in between. This CDR3 region has 15 residues. Germline lookup yields CDR1 MNHEY and CDR2 SVGAGI. The CDR3 reads CASRSRGRAPYEQYF. CDR3 DNA sequence: TGTGCCAGCAGAAGTAGGGGGAGGGCCCCCTACGAGCAGTACTTC.

The chain uses TRBV7-9 and TRBJ1-5; D ambiguous. V lost 5 bases to trimming and J lost 6 bases, with 11 bases between them. The V gene's germline CDR1 is SEHNR and CDR2 FQNEAQ (reference sequence). This CDR3 is 13 amino acids long. In DNA form, the CDR3 reads TGTGCCAGCAGCAGGGTAGGGTCTCAGCCCCAGCATTTT. Its translation: CASSRVGSQPQHF.

The CDR3 coding sequence is TGCGCCAGCAGCCAAGTAGGACAGGGGAAGATAAATACGCAGTATTTT. Encoded protein: CASSQVGQGKINTQYF. The chain links TRBV4-1 to TRBJ2-3; 9 bases are shared with TRBD1. V lost 1 base and J lost 7; bases outside the gene matches: 9. The CDR3 extends over 16 amino acids. The germline CDR1 and CDR2 sequences are MGHRA and YSYEKL.

The V gene is TRBV5-6, the J gene TRBJ1-1, with 10 positions matching TRBD1. Trimming took 3 bases from V and 0 from J; bases not matched to a gene: 2. Germline values: CDR1 SGHDT, CDR2 YYEEEE. This CDR3 is built from 15 residues. The CDR3 spells CASSWGTGVNTEAFF. The CDR3 bases are TGTGCCAGCAGCTGGGGGACAGGGGTGAACACTGAAGCTTTCTTT.

The chain employs TRBV7-2 and TRBJ1-1; the D gene is possibly TRBD1 (6 bases). CDR3 length equals 13 residues. V gave up 4 bases and J gave up 4 bases, with 10 bases separating them. The germline V gene has CDR1 SGHTA and CDR2 FQGNSA. CDR3 coding DNA: TGTGCCAGCAGCTCCAACAGGGTCACTGAAGCTTTCTTT. Protein: CASSSNRVTEAFF.

This sequence joins TRBV19 and TRBJ1-2; 7 positions match TRBD1. The CDR3 spans 16 residues. J lost 5 bases, V lost 3 bases, and 12 bases had no gene match. Germline CDR1 and CDR2: LNHDA and SQIVND (reference sequence). The CDR3 protein is CASSIRSRTGRYGYTF. The CDR3 nucleotides read TGTGCCAGTAGTATTCGTTCCAGGACAGGCCGATATGGCTACACCTTC.

The chain employs TRBV28 and TRBJ1-1, with 7 bases lining up with TRBD1. CDR1 is MDHEN and CDR2 is SYDVKM in the germline V gene. Losses at the gene ends were 2 bases for V and 6 bases for J; bases not matched to a gene: 12. The CDR3 extends over 16 amino acids. CDR3 DNA sequence: TGTGCCAGCAGTTTAAATAGGGGCCAGGGGGGATCTGAAGCTTTCTTT. Translation: CASSLNRGQGGSEAFF. The variable domain in full, with the rest retrieved from reference TRBV28 and TRBJ1-1, is DVKVTQSSRYLVKRTGEKVFLECVQDMDHENMFWYRQDPGLGLRLIYFSYDVKMKEKGDIPEGYSVSREKKERFSLILESASTNQTSMYLCASSLNRGQGGSEAFFGQGTRLTVV.

The chain recombines TRBV30 with TRBJ2-5; TRBD2 matches at 7 bases. In germline, CDR1 is GTSNPN, CDR2 SVGIG (reference sequence). The CDR3 spans 11 residues. Unmatched junction bases numbered 4, after V lost 3 bases and J lost 9 bases. The CDR3 sequence is CAWSPRGAQYF. CDR3 DNA sequence: TGTGCCTGGAGCCCTCGGGGGGCCCAGTACTTC.

This clone occurred once. The CDR3 coding sequence is TGTGCTAGTGGTTTGGTACCAGGGGAGTTAGTCGAGACCTACGAGCAGTACTTC. This codes for CASGLVPGELVETYEQYF. This chain links TRBV12-5 with TRBJ2-7; tentative D call: TRBD1 (6 bases). Trimming stripped 0 bases from V and 2 bases from J, with 20 bases between. Germline V gene data show CDR1 as LGHNT and CDR2 as FRNRAP. The CDR3 has 18 residues.

This rearrangement joins TRBV11-2 to TRBJ1-4; 10 nucleotides align to TRBD1. The CDR3 has 15 residues. CDR1 and CDR2 from the germline V gene are SGHAT and FQNNGV. The trim removed 5 bases at V and 8 bases at J, leaving 8 bases unmatched. The CDR3 reads CASSLGQGVWEKLFF. CDR3 DNA: TGTGCCAGCAGCCTTGGACAGGGGGTTTGGGAAAAACTGTTTTTT.

V gene TRBV7-2 combines with J gene TRBJ2-3; possible D gene TRBD2, 6 bases. V was pared by 4 bases and J by 7 bases, with 18 bases between. The CDR3 extends over 15 amino acids. In germline, CDR1 is SGHTA, CDR2 FQGNSA. Here the CDR3 DNA reads TGTGCCAGCAGCTCCGGGACTGGCCCCACGTATACGCAGTATTTT. Translated: CASSSGTGPTYTQYF. Supplemented by reference TRBV7-2 and TRBJ2-3, the full variable domain reads GAGVSQSPSNKVTEKGKDVELRCDPISGHTALYWYRQSLGQGLEFLIYFQGNSAPDKSGLPSDRFSAERTGGSVSTLTIQRTQQEDSAVYLCASSSGTGPTYTQYFGPGTRLTVL.

This sequence joins TRBV5-1 and TRBJ2-5; 15 nucleotides align to TRBD2. Germline CDR1 and CDR2: SGHRS and YFSETQ. CDR3 length equals 17 residues. Trimming cost V 4 bases and J 7 bases; bases outside gene matches: 11. DNA of the CDR3: TGCGCCAGCAGCCTAACCCCGGGACTAGCGGGAGGTGGGACCCAGTACTTC. Encoded protein: CASSLTPGLAGGGTQYF. Supplemented by reference TRBV5-1 and TRBJ2-5, the full variable domain reads KAGVTQTPRYLIKTRGQQVTLSCSPISGHRSVSWYQQTPGQGLQFLFEYFSETQRNKGNFPGRFSGRQFSNSRSEMNVSTLELGDSALYLCASSLTPGLAGGGTQYFGPGTRLLVL.

This clone was detected a few times. This rearrangement joins TRBV27 to TRBJ1-5; D might be TRBD1 (5 bases). Trimming removed 2 bases at V and 3 bases at J, with 8 bases between. Looked up from germline, CDR1 is MNHEY and CDR2 is SMNVEV (reference sequence). This CDR3 region has 14 residues. CDR3 sequence (DNA): TGTGCCAGCAGTTTAAGGGGATTCAATCAGCCCCAGCATTTT. Its protein is CASSLRGFNQPQHF.